The 24 T cell receptor beta chains presented below share a single source sample, sequenced in a study of response to subunit inactivated influenza vaccine. TCRdb passed the RT-PCR reads through MiXCR, listing each CDR3 protein once. The sample contains 860,000 or so distinct CDR3 sequences, roughly 20% of which appear only once. The material was PBMCs from blood, obtained more than 4 days after vaccination. Every receptor here comes from a man aged 45-65 years who received an inactivated influenza vaccine.

The table lists this clonotype with a few counts. The chain carries TRBV6-1 and TRBJ1-5; 9 bases fit TRBD1. The CDR3 sequence is 12 residues long. J lost 6 bases, V lost 8 bases, and 2 bases had no gene match. Germline CDR1 is MNHNS and CDR2 is SASEGT. The CDR3 DNA is TGTGCCAGCTGGGACAGGGCTCAGCCCCAGCATTTT. Its translation: CASWDRAQPQHF.

This rearrangement joins TRBV5-1 to TRBJ2-3; no firm D call. V lost 1 base and J lost 2, with 14 bases in between. Germline V gives CDR1 SGHRS, CDR2 YFSETQ. The CDR3 totals 16 residues. The CDR3 is CASSLNSRQFTDTQYF. Here the CDR3 DNA reads TGCGCCAGCAGCTTGAATTCTCGCCAGTTCACAGATACGCAGTATTTT.

Only a few counts were recorded for this clonotype. The chain couples TRBV5-6 to TRBJ2-3; D tentatively reads TRBD1 or TRBD2 (7 bases each). The ends were cut back, 5 bases at V and 5 bases at J, with 18 bases in the middle. CDR1 SGHDT and CDR2 YYEEEE come from the germline V gene. The CDR3 spans 15 residues. CDR3 nucleotide sequence: TGTGCCAGCAGGATGACAGGGAGGGCGGGAGATACGCAGTATTTT. Translated: CASRMTGRAGDTQYF.

This clonotype occurred many times. This chain joins TRBV6-1 and TRBJ2-1, with TRBD1 identical over 8 bases. The germline gives CDR1 MNHNS, CDR2 SASEGT. The CDR3 is 14 amino acids. The V and J ends lost 10 bases and 3 bases, in that order; junction bases with no gene match: 8. The CDR3 spells CATKPGQDYNEQFF. The CDR3 region has the DNA TGTGCCACGAAACCGGGACAGGACTACAATGAGCAGTTCTTC.

This clonotype has a handful of counts. V gene TRBV7-2 combines with J gene TRBJ2-7, with TRBD2 matching over 7 bases. The CDR3 spans 14 residues. V lost 2 bases, J lost 2 bases, and 3 bases stayed unmatched. CDR1 is SGHTA and CDR2 is FQGNSA in the germline V gene. For the CDR3, the DNA is TGTGCCAGCAGCTTACTGAGCGGGGCCTACGAGCAGTACTTC. The encoded protein is CASSLLSGAYEQYF.

V is TRBV5-1 and J is TRBJ2-5, with a tentative D call TRBD2 (6 bases). The V end lost 3 bases, the J end lost 1 base, and 13 bases lay between the germline ends. The CDR3 totals 15 residues. The germline gives CDR1 SGHRS, CDR2 YFSETQ. This CDR3 reads CASSWGSGPQETQYF. Here the CDR3 DNA reads TGCGCCAGCAGCTGGGGTAGCGGCCCCCAAGAGACCCAGTACTTC.

The chain is built from TRBV12-3 or TRBV12-4 and TRBJ2-2; a weak D match, TRBD1 (6 bases). Trimming left V 6 bases short and J 1 base short, with 15 bases between. The CDR3 spans 16 residues. The CDR3, as DNA: TGTGCCAGCAGCACGTCCACAGGGTTGAACACCGGGGAGCTGTTTTTT. Residues: CASSTSTGLNTGELFF.

Only a few counts were recorded for this clonotype. This sequence joins TRBV9 and TRBJ2-1; 11 positions match TRBD2. The CDR3 is 15 residues long. Germline trimming cut 2 bases from V and 8 bases from J; bases unmatched to any gene: 6. CDR1 is SGDLS and CDR2 is YYNGEE in the germline V gene. CDR3 sequence: CASSVGVAGGHEQFF. For the CDR3, the DNA is TGTGCCAGCAGCGTCGGAGTAGCGGGAGGGCATGAGCAGTTCTTC.

With respect to this clonotype: The junction does not match germline at one end; this may be a read error. The V gene is TRBV20-1, the J gene TRBJ2-7; 10 bases line up with TRBD1. Germline CDR1 and CDR2: DFQATT and SNEGSKA (reference sequence). CDR3 length equals 15 residues. The CDR3 coding sequence is TGCTGTGCGCCGCCAGGGGGGACAGGGGTAAACGAGCAGTACTTC. It specifies CCAPPGGTGVNEQYF.

A few counts support this clonotype. This chain's CDR3 is CSARVRRGGYNEQFF. The CDR3, as DNA: TGCAGTGCTAGAGTCAGGCGGGGTGGCTACAATGAGCAGTTCTTC. The chain combines TRBV20-1 with TRBJ2-1; D possibly corresponds to TRBD2 (6 bases). The CDR3 is 15 residues long. The V end was cut by 1 base, the J end by 3 bases, with 13 bases between. Germline CDR1 and CDR2: DFQATT and SNEGSKA (reference sequence).

The CDR3 loop is CASRKQRTGAFF. The CDR3 nucleotides are TGTGCCAGCAGGAAACAGCGCACCGGAGCTTTCTTT. This chain links TRBV6-2 or TRBV6-3 with TRBJ1-1; D gene unclear. V was shortened by 6 bases and J by 10 bases, with 15 bases between the two germline ends. Germline loops: CDR1 MNHEY, CDR2 SVGEGT. This CDR3 comprises 12 residues.

The genes are TRBV5-5 and TRBJ2-7, with D possibly TRBD1 on 5 matching bases. CDR1 is SGHKS, CDR2 YYEKEE, per germline (reference sequence). This CDR3 has 16 amino acids. V lost 6 bases, J lost 1 base, and 20 bases lay in between. The chain's CDR3 is CASTDARTRRSYEQYF. For the CDR3, the DNA is TGTGCCAGCACCGACGCCCGGACAAGGCGGTCCTACGAGCAGTACTTC. Full variable domain (rest looked up from reference TRBV5-5 and TRBJ2-7): DAGVTQSPTHLIKTRGQQVTLRCSPISGHKSVSWYQQVLGQGPQFIFQYYEKEERGRGNFPDRFSARQFPNYSSELNVNALLLGDSALYLCASTDARTRRSYEQYFGPGTRLTVT.

This clonotype was detected ten times or more. The CDR3 bases are TGCAGTGCTCGGACCGGAAGCTCCTACAATGAGCAGTTCTTC. Translated, it gives CSARTGSSYNEQFF. The V and J genes are TRBV20-1 and TRBJ2-1; D ambiguous. Germline V gene lookup returns CDR1 DFQATT and CDR2 SNEGSKA (reference sequence). The CDR3 spans 14 residues. Trimming stripped 5 bases from V and 0 bases from J, with 11 bases between.

The chain employs TRBV20-1 and TRBJ2-1; 9 bases map to TRBD2. The germline CDR1 and CDR2 sequences are DFQATT and SNEGSKA (reference sequence). CDR3 length: 20 amino acids. V trimming: 6 bases; J trimming: 1 base; junction bases outside the gene matches: 22. The chain's CDR3 is CSAPPPAGGPNYHSYNEQFF. The CDR3 region has the DNA TGCAGTGCGCCGCCCCCCGCGGGAGGGCCCAATTACCATTCCTACAATGAGCAGTTCTTC.

The J gene is TRBJ2-3, the V gene TRBV3-1, with 8 bases matching TRBD2. The germline V gene has CDR1 LGHDT and CDR2 YNNKEL (reference sequence). The CDR3 runs 18 residues. J was trimmed by 1 base and V by 4 bases; bases with no gene match: 13. The CDR3 spells CASSPKWARGGGTDTQYF. The CDR3 coding sequence is TGTGCCAGCAGCCCCAAGTGGGCCCGGGGGGGGGGCACAGATACGCAGTATTTT.

The chain has TRBV9 and TRBJ2-3; TRBD2 might be the D (5 bases). Looked up from germline, CDR1 is SGDLS and CDR2 is YYNGEE. The ends were cut back, 2 bases at V and 3 bases at J, with 16 bases in the middle. CDR3 length: 16 residues. The CDR3 loop is CASSVGKGRMTDTQYF. DNA for the CDR3: TGTGCCAGCAGCGTCGGGAAAGGTCGAATGACAGATACGCAGTATTTT. Using reference TRBV9 and TRBJ2-3 for the parts outside the CDR3, the full variable domain is DSGVTQTPKHLITATGQRVTLRCSPRSGDLSVYWYQQSLDQGLQFLIQYYNGEERAKGNILERFSAQQFPDLHSELNLSSLELGDSALYFCASSVGKGRMTDTQYFGPGTRLTVL.

The chain employs TRBV4-3 and TRBJ2-1, with TRBD1 as a possible D gene (6 bases). The CDR3 has 15 amino acids. Trimming left V 2 bases short and J 3 bases short, with 11 bases between. The germline gives CDR1 LGHNA, CDR2 YSLEER. Here the CDR3 reads CASSQSRGFYNEQFF. The DNA for the CDR3 is TGCGCCAGCAGCCAAAGTAGGGGGTTCTACAATGAGCAGTTCTTC.

The chain links TRBV12-3 or TRBV12-4 to TRBJ1-3; D perhaps matches TRBD1 (5 bases). V dropped 5 bases and J dropped 0 bases, with 11 bases sitting between them. The CDR3 has 15 amino acids. The CDR3 sequence: CASSRGRRSGNTIYF. The CDR3 coding sequence is TGTGCCAGCAGTCGGGGCAGGCGCTCTGGAAACACCATATATTTT.

This clonotype has more than one count but fewer than ten. CDR3 amino acids: CSAGQGYSEQFF. The CDR3 region has the DNA TGCAGCGCGGGACAGGGATATAGTGAGCAGTTCTTC. The rearrangement joins TRBV29-1 to TRBJ2-1, with 9 bases aligning to TRBD1. The CDR3 has 12 amino acids. After removal of 7 bases from V and 9 bases from J, the junction contained 7 bases not matched to a gene. Per germline, CDR1 SQVTM and CDR2 ANQGSEA.

This clonotype was counted ten times or more. The chain is built from TRBV7-2 and TRBJ2-7; the D gene is possibly TRBD2 (6 bases). The CDR3 runs 15 residues. V lost 4 bases and J 3 bases, leaving 16 bases between the germline ends. Germline V gene sequence: CDR1 SGHTA, CDR2 FQGNSA. The CDR3 spells CASSSAGLRSYEQYF. The CDR3 region has the DNA TGTGCCAGCAGCTCCGCGGGACTCCGGAGCTACGAGCAGTACTTC.

This chain uses TRBV19 with TRBJ2-1; TRBD2 might be the D (5 bases). Looked up from germline, CDR1 is LNHDA and CDR2 is SQIVND (reference sequence). V was trimmed by 3 bases and J by 12 bases, leaving 9 bases between them. The CDR3 is 11 residues long. CDR3 loop: CASSIGGPQFF. In DNA form, the CDR3 reads TGTGCCAGTAGTATTGGCGGGCCGCAGTTCTTC.

The V gene is TRBV7-9, the J gene TRBJ2-4; D call uncertain. This CDR3 spans 12 amino acids. Trimming removed 4 bases at V and 7 bases at J, with 8 bases between. Germline values: CDR1 SEHNR, CDR2 FQNEAQ (reference sequence). Written as DNA, the CDR3 is TGTGCCAGCAGCTACCCGAGCAACATTCAGTACTTC. Protein sequence: CASSYPSNIQYF.

CDR3 DNA: TGTGCCAGCATGCCCCTAGCGGGAGGAGGCAATGAGCAGTTCTTC. Translating gives CASMPLAGGGNEQFF. The rearrangement links TRBV9 to TRBJ2-1; 11 bases agree with TRBD2. The CDR3 extends over 15 amino acids. The V and J ends lost 6 bases and 6 bases, in that order; junction bases with no gene match: 8. Germline V gene lookup returns CDR1 SGDLS and CDR2 YYNGEE.

This clonotype came up many times. CDR3: CSAMTGGEETQYF. The CDR3 DNA is TGCAGTGCCATGACAGGGGGCGAGGAGACCCAGTACTTC. The gene calls are TRBV20-1 and TRBJ2-5; 10 bases agree with TRBD1. V dropped 6 bases and J dropped 5; count of bases not matched to a gene: 6. This CDR3 comprises 13 residues. Looked up from germline, CDR1 is DFQATT and CDR2 is SNEGSKA (reference sequence).